This T cell receptor (beta chain) was identified in a study of cytomegalovirus exposure and HLA in healthy donors. General study points: A further, later analysis showed that HLA-associated TCR beta chains (compared with equally common others) were more clonally expanded.

To note about this clone: The antigen is undetermined.

Deletions cut 5 bases from V and 11 bases from J, with 12 bases between. The germline V gene has CDR1 MNHEY and CDR2 SVGAGI. The length of the CDR3 is 11 residues. This PCR relied on a set of 60 Vbeta primers and 13 Jbeta primers. Only in-frame clones appear in the TCRdb table, and some are missing; sequencing was by immunoSEQ multiplex PCR. The table records more than 70,000 clones, 77% of them present only once. The V gene is TRBV6-5, the J gene TRBJ1-1; D ambiguous. This TCR came from a man in his fifties or sixties in good health and CMV-seropositive. Sequencing was carried out using PBMCs. The CDR3 protein is CASSNGIDAFF. Here the CDR3 DNA reads TGTGCCAGCAGTAACGGGATTGACGCTTTCTTT.